The 12 T cell receptor beta chains listed next were all sequenced from one sample in a study of T cells after yellow fever vaccination. TCRdb fed the 5' RACE reads into MiXCR, producing one record per CDR3 protein. In the table there are hundreds of thousands of distinct CDR3 sequences, approximately 12% of which are singletons. This sample comprised CD4+ T cells sorted from PBMCs, obtained 15 days after the yellow fever booster vaccination. The receptor source for this set is a man aged 18 to 30 who received the YFV17D yellow fever vaccine.

This clonotype appeared many times. This chain uses TRBV3-1 with TRBJ2-5, with D tentatively TRBD1 (6 bases). This CDR3 region has 14 residues. Germline CDR1 reads LGHDT; CDR2 reads YNNKEL (reference sequence). The V end lost 4 bases, the J end lost 2 bases, and 11 bases lay between the germline ends. This CDR3 reads CASSLGTHQETQYF. The CDR3 DNA sequence: TGTGCCAGCAGCCTCGGGACACATCAAGAGACCCAGTACTTC.

In its sample, this clonotype was seen a few times. V and J are TRBV4-3 and TRBJ1-1; perhaps TRBD1 as D (5 bases). CDR1 is LGHNA, CDR2 YSLEER, per germline. Trimming shortened V by 4 bases and J by 9 bases, and 12 bases separated the two germline ends. The CDR3 is 12 residues long. CDR3 coding DNA: TGCGCCAGCAGCCTGACGACGGGACAAGCTTTCTTT. It specifies CASSLTTGQAFF.

This clonotype was seen just once. The genes are TRBV7-3 and TRBJ1-1; D is uncertain. This CDR3 region has 13 residues. Germline assignment: CDR1 SGHTA and CDR2 FQGTGA. Trimming cost V 2 bases and J 3 bases, with 7 bases left between them. CDR3 sequence reads: CASSLSSDTEAFF. The CDR3 region has the DNA TGTGCCAGCAGCTTATCTTCCGACACTGAAGCTTTCTTT.

This clonotype was seen only a few times. The chain recombines TRBV11-1 with TRBJ2-3, with a possible D match to TRBD2 (6 bases). The CDR3 has 16 residues. CDR1 and CDR2 from the germline V gene are SGHAT and FQDESV (reference sequence). V gave up 2 bases and J gave up 3 bases, with 15 bases separating them. The CDR3 reads CASSLRSVGGTDTQYF. CDR3 sequence (DNA): TGTGCCAGCAGCTTAAGAAGCGTCGGGGGAACAGATACGCAGTATTTT.

This clonotype was found a few times. This chain joins TRBV3-1 and TRBJ2-1; D not certain. CDR1 LGHDT and CDR2 YNNKEL come from the germline V gene (reference sequence). The V end lost 4 bases, the J end lost 13 bases, and 17 bases lay between the germline ends. CDR3 length: 13 amino acids. CDR3 in DNA: TGTGCCAGCAGCCCCCATGAAGGGCTCGGACAGTTCTTC. Residues: CASSPHEGLGQFF.

The chain recombines TRBV4-3 with TRBJ2-7; 7 bases agree with TRBD2. The CDR3 runs 13 residues. Germline V gene lookup returns CDR1 LGHNA and CDR2 YSLEER. J gave up 7 bases and V 4 bases, and 7 bases lay outside the gene matches. This CDR3 reads CASSRGGLDEQYV. Written as DNA, the CDR3 is TGCGCCAGCAGCCGGGGAGGGCTGGATGAGCAGTACGTC.

This clonotype was detected ten times or more. The CDR3 DNA follows: TGCGCCAGCAGCTTGGCCGGGGTCGAAGATACGCAGTATTTT. Translating it yields CASSLAGVEDTQYF. The J gene is TRBJ2-3, the V gene TRBV5-1; a possible D gene is TRBD2 (5 bases). Deletions cut 0 bases from V and 5 bases from J, with 10 bases between. Germline assignment: CDR1 SGHRS and CDR2 YFSETQ. The CDR3 has 14 amino acids.

The V call is TRBV5-1, the J call TRBJ2-1; maybe TRBD2 (5 bases). Germline CDR1 and CDR2: SGHRS and YFSETQ. CDR3 length: 13 residues. Trimming took 4 bases from V and 6 from J, leaving 11 bases between them. The CDR3 sequence is CASSPGSINEQFF. In DNA form, the CDR3 reads TGCGCCAGCAGCCCGGGGTCAATCAATGAGCAGTTCTTC.

The V gene is TRBV20-1, the J gene TRBJ1-5; 8 bases match TRBD1. V was clipped by 3 bases and J by 0 bases; unmatched bases: 7. The V gene's germline CDR1 is DFQATT and CDR2 SNEGSKA (reference sequence). The CDR3 consists of 16 residues. The CDR3 DNA sequence: TGCAGTGCTAGTCTGGCAGGGGGCTATAGCAATCAGCCCCAGCATTTT. Its translation: CSASLAGGYSNQPQHF.

The CDR3 sequence: CASSSQIPGLAASTDTQYF. The CDR3 DNA is TGTGCCAGCAGTTCCCAAATTCCGGGACTAGCGGCTAGCACAGATACGCAGTATTTT. The V call is TRBV6-5, the J call TRBJ2-3, with 11 bases matching TRBD2. The germline V gene encodes CDR1 MNHEY and CDR2 SVGAGI. The V and J ends lost 4 bases and 0 bases, in that order; junction bases with no gene match: 12. CDR3 length: 19 amino acids.

In this sample, this clonotype turned up a few times. V gene TRBV7-2 combines with J gene TRBJ1-5; TRBD1 agrees at 9 bases. V was pared by 1 base and J by 4 bases, with 8 bases of the junction left unmatched. CDR3 length: 17 residues. Germline lookup yields CDR1 SGHTA and CDR2 FQGNSA. The DNA for the CDR3 is TGTGCCAGCAGCTTAGACTCGGGACAGGGCCTAAATCAGCCCCAGCATTTT. Translated, it gives CASSLDSGQGLNQPQHF. Based on the CDR3 plus reference TRBV7-2 and TRBJ1-5, the full variable domain is GAGVSQSPSNKVTEKGKDVELRCDPISGHTALYWYRQSLGQGLEFLIYFQGNSAPDKSGLPSDRFSAERTGGSVSTLTIQRTQQEDSAVYLCASSLDSGQGLNQPQHFGDGTRLSIL.

This chain connects TRBV20-1 to TRBJ2-3; D remains unclear. This CDR3 spans 18 amino acids. V gave up 6 bases and J gave up 8 bases, with 33 bases separating them. Per germline, CDR1 DFQATT and CDR2 SNEGSKA (reference sequence). The CDR3, as DNA: TGCAGTGCAGAGCTGGGGTCAGGCAAAAAAACACACGTTGGTACGCAGTATTTT. This encodes CSAELGSGKKTHVGTQYF.